What follows are 23 T cell receptor beta chains derived from one specimen sequenced in a study of T cell repertoires in aging, cancer and after chemotherapy. Rearranged V-D-J TRB sequences were amplified with a mixed TRB-A/B primer pool. TCRdb re-analysed the multiplex PCR reads in MiXCR, keeping a single row per CDR3 protein. The data show several thousand distinct CDR3 sequences, 32% seen once. Amplification of TCR beta used genomic DNA extracted from peripheral blood. Sequencing was done on a sample of blood. These receptor sequences come from a human donor in good health.

In its sample, this clonotype was seen a few times. This chain uses TRBV20-1 with TRBJ2-1, with D tentatively TRBD2 (6 bases). Per the germline V gene, CDR1 is DFQATT and CDR2 is SNEGSKA (reference sequence). The CDR3 loop spans 13 amino acids. Here the CDR3 DNA reads TGCAGCGGGGGAGACTTCTCCTACAATGAGCAGTTCTTC. This translates into CSGGDFSYNEQFF.

This clonotype was seen a handful of times. The chain combines TRBV15 with TRBJ2-2, with no clear D. CDR3 length: 14 residues. Germline V gene sequence: CDR1 LNHNV, CDR2 YYDKDF (reference sequence). Trimming took off 0 bases at V and 6 bases at J, with 8 bases between the two ends. As DNA, the CDR3 is TGTGCCACCAGCAGAGATATGGGTGCCGGGGAGCTGTTTTTT. Translated: CATSRDMGAGELFF.

The chain combines TRBV27 with TRBJ2-1, with TRBD2 identical over 9 bases. Germline values: CDR1 MNHEY, CDR2 SMNVEV (reference sequence). The CDR3 totals 15 residues. The ends lost 5 bases at V and 6 bases at J; junction bases unmatched: 8. The chain's CDR3 is CASSLLAGTINEQFF. The DNA for the CDR3 is TGTGCCAGCAGTCTACTAGCGGGTACTATCAATGAGCAGTTCTTC.

The rearrangement uses TRBV14 and TRBJ2-7; TRBD2 aligns across 7 bases. CDR1 is SGHDN and CDR2 is FVKESK in the germline V gene. V lost 5 bases, J lost 4 bases, and 8 bases stayed unmatched. This CDR3 contains 14 residues. CDR3 DNA: TGTGCCAGCAGCAAAAGACTAGCCCCTTACGAGCAGTACTTC. It is translated as CASSKRLAPYEQYF.

The chain is built from TRBV20-1 and TRBJ2-5, with 7 bases that match TRBD1. V was pared by 5 bases and J by 5 bases, with 8 bases of the junction left unmatched. Germline CDR1 reads DFQATT; CDR2 reads SNEGSKA (reference sequence). This CDR3 spans 13 amino acids. CDR3 in amino acids: CSAPTGSEETQYF. The CDR3 DNA sequence: TGCAGTGCTCCGACAGGGAGTGAGGAGACCCAGTACTTC.

The genes are TRBV7-9 and TRBJ2-1; D is ambiguous. CDR1 and CDR2 from the germline V gene are SEHNR and FQNEAQ (reference sequence). Trimming removed 5 bases at V and 0 bases at J, with 8 bases between. CDR3 length: 14 residues. DNA of the CDR3: TGTGCCAGCAGCCCGAGGAGCTCCTACAATGAGCAGTTCTTC. It translates to CASSPRSSYNEQFF.

This clonotype was counted a few times. This chain's CDR3 is CASSFWGGRWTDTQYF. The CDR3 nucleotides read TGTGCCAGCAGCTTCTGGGGGGGCAGGTGGACAGATACGCAGTATTTT. This sequence joins TRBV7-4 and TRBJ2-3, with a tentative D call TRBD2 (7 bases). Germline CDR1 is SGHVT and CDR2 is SQSDAQ. Trimming pared 3 bases from V and 3 bases from J, leaving 16 bases between. This CDR3 region has 16 residues.

This clonotype was seen only a few times. The rearrangement joins TRBV6-2 or TRBV6-3 to TRBJ2-3; possible D gene TRBD2, 6 bases. Germline CDR1 is MNHEY and CDR2 is SVGEGT. CDR3 length: 15 amino acids. V dropped 4 bases and J dropped 0 bases, with 11 bases sitting between them. CDR3 bases: TGTGCCAGCAGTTCAGGGACTTCTAGCACAGATACGCAGTATTTT. It codes for CASSSGTSSTDTQYF.

V gene TRBV6-5 combines with J gene TRBJ1-3; D ambiguous. Germline V gene sequence: CDR1 MNHEY, CDR2 SVGAGI. CDR3 length: 15 residues. Trimming pared 0 bases from V and 6 bases from J, leaving 12 bases between. The CDR3 DNA is TGTGCCAGCAGTTACTCTCGAGGGAGTGCAAACACCATATATTTT. Translated: CASSYSRGSANTIYF.

This clonotype appeared once. The rearrangement uses TRBV27 and TRBJ1-1; the D gene is possibly TRBD1 (6 bases). Between the trimmed V and J ends, which lost 4 bases and 6 bases, there was a span of 18 bases. This CDR3 spans 15 amino acids. Germline CDR1 is MNHEY and CDR2 is SMNVEV (reference sequence). CDR3 DNA: TGTGCCAGCAGTTCGACAACAGGGTCAATCGCTGAAGCTTTCTTT. Its protein is CASSSTTGSIAEAFF.

Concerning this clonotype: This sequence may be a read error, since a much larger clone differs from it by one base. V is TRBV12-3 or TRBV12-4 and J is TRBJ1-2; D uncertain. This CDR3 contains 13 residues. This chain's CDR3 is CACSAWTQQGYTF. The CDR3 DNA sequence: TGTGCCTGCAGTGCCTGGACCCAACAGGGCTACACCTTC.

This clonotype is classed as medium-sized. This chain links TRBV20-1 with TRBJ1-1; possibly TRBD1 for D (5 bases). V was trimmed by 4 bases and J by 4 bases, leaving 10 bases between them. Germline CDR1 is DFQATT and CDR2 is SNEGSKA (reference sequence). CDR3 size: 12 residues. CDR3 sequence: CSATGRATEAFF. The CDR3 nucleotides are TGCAGTGCTACGGGGCGGGCCACTGAAGCTTTCTTT.

The chain employs TRBV11-2 and TRBJ2-5; 10 nucleotides align to TRBD2. This CDR3 region has 14 residues. V was pared by 4 bases and J by 9 bases, with 8 bases of the junction left unmatched. The germline V gene has CDR1 SGHAT and CDR2 FQNNGV. Written as DNA, the CDR3 is TGTGCCAGCAGCTCCCAACTAGCGGGATGGGCCCAGTACTTC. It encodes CASSSQLAGWAQYF.

CDR3 region: CACLRNRGGLGQYF. The CDR3 DNA follows: TGTGCCTGCCTTAGGAACAGGGGTGGCCTAGGGCAGTACTTC. The chain is built from TRBV21-1 and TRBJ2-7; the tabulated D call, TRBD1, remains unverified against the DNA. TRBV21-1 is a pseudogene. This CDR3 spans 14 amino acids.

This clonotype was detected a few times. The chain employs TRBV20-1 and TRBJ2-1; D is ambiguous. CDR1 is DFQATT and CDR2 is SNEGSKA in the germline V gene (reference sequence). This CDR3 spans 13 amino acids. Between the trimmed V and J ends, which lost 4 bases and 0 bases, there was a span of 7 bases. The CDR3 nucleotides are TGCAGTGCTACTTTGTTCTCCTACAATGAGCAGTTCTTC. This codes for CSATLFSYNEQFF.

In this sample, this clonotype turned up once. The chain couples TRBV18 to TRBJ2-7; a weak D match, TRBD2 (5 bases). From germline, CDR1 is KGHSH and CDR2 LQKENI. The V and J ends lost 2 bases and 9 bases respectively, with 14 bases between them. The CDR3 runs 13 residues. CDR3 region: CASSPEKRRGQYF. The CDR3, as DNA: TGTGCCAGCTCACCAGAGAAGCGACGGGGGCAGTACTTC.

The rearrangement uses TRBV4-2 and TRBJ1-2; no clear D. In germline, CDR1 is LGHNA, CDR2 YNFKEQ. Trimming stripped 1 base from V and 8 bases from J, with 14 bases between. CDR3 size: 14 residues. The CDR3 DNA reads TGTGCCAGCAGCCAAGTTGACTCTTCGAGAGGCTACACCTTC. Translating gives CASSQVDSSRGYTF.

This rearrangement joins TRBV6-1 to TRBJ1-5, with D possibly matching TRBD1 (6 bases). V was cut by 6 bases and J by 0 bases, with 15 bases left in between. CDR1 and CDR2 from the germline V gene are MNHNS and SASEGT. The CDR3 sequence is 16 residues long. For the CDR3, the DNA is TGTGCCAGCAGCCCAGGACAGTTCCTTAGCAATCAGCCCCAGCATTTT. Its protein product is CASSPGQFLSNQPQHF.

The chain links TRBV5-1 to TRBJ2-1; 8 bases fit TRBD1. The CDR3 covers 15 residues. CDR1 SGHRS and CDR2 YFSETQ come from the germline V gene. Trimming at V came to 2 bases and at J to 6 bases, leaving 7 bases not matched to a gene. The DNA for the CDR3 is TGCGCCAGCAGCTTCCAGGGGGCGATCCCCAATGAGCAGTTCTTC. It is translated as CASSFQGAIPNEQFF.

The J gene is TRBJ2-1, the V gene TRBV7-2; 8 bases are shared with TRBD1. The CDR3 extends over 15 amino acids. Germline V gene data show CDR1 as SGHTA and CDR2 as FQGNSA. Trimming cost V 7 bases and J 4 bases; bases outside gene matches: 9. CDR3 sequence reads: CASKVDRGGYNEQFF. CDR3 DNA: TGTGCCAGCAAAGTAGACAGGGGTGGGTACAATGAGCAGTTCTTC.

This clonotype was seen only a few times. The J gene is TRBJ1-2, the V gene TRBV24-1; D is unresolved. Per the germline V gene, CDR1 is KGHDR and CDR2 is SFDVKD. The CDR3 runs to 11 residues. The V end lost 1 base, the J end lost 7 bases, and 3 bases lay between the germline ends. This CDR3 is CATSDLFGYTF. CDR3 in DNA: TGTGCCACCAGTGATTTATTTGGCTACACCTTC.

This chain links TRBV28 with TRBJ1-1, with 7 bases fitting TRBD1. The CDR3 has 14 residues. Germline CDR1 and CDR2: MDHEN and SYDVKM. V shed 5 bases, J shed 7 bases, and the junction held 10 bases outside the gene matches. CDR3 sequence: CASSPGQAMYEAFF. CDR3 DNA sequence: TGTGCCAGCAGTCCAGGACAGGCCATGTATGAAGCTTTCTTT.

V is TRBV21-1 and J is TRBJ1-1; the D call of TRBD1 is as the table states it, not checked on the DNA. TRBV21-1 is a listed pseudogene. CDR3 size: 14 residues. This CDR3 reads CASSKQGVNTEAFF. The CDR3 DNA reads TGTGCCAGCAGCAAACAGGGGGTGAACACTGAAGCTTTCTTT.